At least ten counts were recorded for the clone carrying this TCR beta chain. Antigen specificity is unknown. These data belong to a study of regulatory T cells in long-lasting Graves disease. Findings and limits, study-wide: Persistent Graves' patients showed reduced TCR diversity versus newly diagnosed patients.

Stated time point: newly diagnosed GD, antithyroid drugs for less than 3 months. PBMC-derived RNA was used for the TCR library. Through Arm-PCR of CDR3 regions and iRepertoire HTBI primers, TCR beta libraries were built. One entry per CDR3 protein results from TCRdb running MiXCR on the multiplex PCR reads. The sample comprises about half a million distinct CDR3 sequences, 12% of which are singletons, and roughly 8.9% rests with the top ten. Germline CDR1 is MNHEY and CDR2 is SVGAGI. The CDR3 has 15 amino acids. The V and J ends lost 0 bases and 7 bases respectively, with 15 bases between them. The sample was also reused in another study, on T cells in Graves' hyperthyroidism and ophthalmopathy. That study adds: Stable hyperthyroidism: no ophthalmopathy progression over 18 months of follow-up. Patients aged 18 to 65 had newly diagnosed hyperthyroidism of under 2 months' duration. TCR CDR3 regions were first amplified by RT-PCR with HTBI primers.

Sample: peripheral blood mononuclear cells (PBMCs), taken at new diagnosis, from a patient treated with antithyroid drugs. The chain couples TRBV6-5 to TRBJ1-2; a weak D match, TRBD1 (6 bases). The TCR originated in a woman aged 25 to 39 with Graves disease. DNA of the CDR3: TGTGCCAGCAGTTACTCTGCACAGGGTATCCGTGGCTACACCTTC. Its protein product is CASSYSAQGIRGYTF.